The rows below give T cell receptor beta chains drawn from one sample of a study of radiotherapy plus CTLA-4 blockade in lung cancer. Sequencing used immunoSEQ multiplex PCR; TCRdb keeps in-frame clones, though not all of them. Among roughly 66,000 clones listed, under 85% were seen once. The starting material was peripheral blood, obtained from a patient treated with radiotherapy plus ipilimumab. These receptors were taken from a human donor with non-small cell lung cancer who had a partial response to radiotherapy plus ipilimumab. Each CDR3 is given with its conserved first and last residue. The D gene is left open where the match is weak.

J | D | V | length | CDR3 | DNA
TRBJ2-3 | - | TRBV1 | 15 | CTSSASGRALDTQYF | TGCACCAGCAGCGCCAGCGGGAGGGCCTTGGATACGCAGTATTTT
TRBJ2-2 | TRBD1 | TRBV6-6 | 14 | CASREGQGRRELFF | TGTGCCAGCAGAGAAGGACAGGGTAGGAGGGAGCTGTTTTTT
TRBJ2-1 | TRBD2 | TRBV27 | 15 | CASSSSGRAYNEQFF | TGTGCCAGCAGCTCTAGCGGGAGGGCCTACAATGAGCAGTTCTTC
TRBJ1-5 | TRBD1 | TRBV19 | 15 | CASNPGGKGNQPQHF | TGTGCCAGTAATCCAGGGGGGAAGGGCAATCAGCCCCAGCATTTT
TRBJ2-7 | TRBD1 | TRBV5-1 | 16 | CASSSMPGQGAYEQYF | TGCGCCAGCAGCTCCATGCCGGGACAGGGGGCTTACGAGCAGTACTTC
TRBJ1-4 | TRBD1 | TRBV28 | 17 | CASSKQGQGALNEKLFF | TGTGCCAGCAGTAAACAGGGACAGGGGGCTCTTAATGAAAAACTGTTTTTT
TRBJ2-2 | - | TRBV5-4 | 16 | CASRPYLAGDTGELFF | TGTGCCAGCAGACCCTATTTAGCCGGCGACACCGGGGAGCTGTTTTTT
TRBJ2-7 | TRBD2 | TRBV5-4 | 16 | CASSLGGRGIVGEQYF | TGTGCCAGCAGCTTGGGCGGGAGGGGAATAGTCGGCGAGCAGTACTTC
TRBJ2-7 | - | TRBV7-8 | 15 | CASSLASTYSYEQYF | TGTGCCAGCAGCTTAGCTTCTACCTACTCCTACGAGCAGTACTTC
TRBJ2-5 | TRBD1 | TRBV6-1 | 16 | CASSAHPGTGLETQYF | TGTGCCAGCAGTGCCCATCCCGGGACAGGGCTGGAGACCCAGTACTTC
TRBJ1-6 | TRBD1 | TRBV7-9 | 13 | CASSSTGDSPLHF | TGTGCCAGCAGCTCGACAGGGGATTCACCCCTCCACTTT